This is a list of T cell receptor beta chains from one sample in a study of OX40 agonist ivuxolimab in advanced cancers. Using immunoSEQ multiplex PCR, the repertoire was profiled, and TCRdb retains in-frame clones only, with some absent. There are 25,000 to 35,000 clones in the sample; roughly 80% occur only once, and 20% to 25% lies in the top ten. This sample comprised CD4+ or CD8+ T cells sorted from blood, obtained in a trial of the OX40 agonist ivuxolimab. The receptors shown here come from an adult with an advanced solid tumor such as melanoma, head and neck, liver or kidney cancer. Each CDR3 is given with its conserved first and last residue. The D gene is left open where the match is weak. Clone size is shown for a subset of rows, as once, few, many or a class of expanded clone.

d_call	v_call	clone_size	j_call	cdr3_aa	cdr3_nt
NA	TRBV13	NA	TRBJ1-5	CASSFGRGNQPQHF	TGTGCCAGCAGCTTCGGCAGGGGCAATCAGCCCCAGCATTTT
TRBD2	TRBV4-2	NA	TRBJ2-7	CASSHGVTSGGAYEQYF	TGTGCCAGCAGCCACGGGGTAACTAGCGGGGGGGCCTACGAGCAGTACTTC
NA	TRBV27	NA	TRBJ2-7	CASSTIDNSYEQYF	TGTGCCAGCAGTACCATTGACAATTCCTACGAGCAGTACTTC
TRBD2	TRBV7-9	NA	TRBJ2-3	CASRSSREGFKDTQYF	TGTGCCAGCAGGAGCTCGCGGGAGGGTTTTAAGGATACGCAGTATTTT
NA	TRBV6-5	few	TRBJ2-2	CASSYSAGETGELFF	TGTGCCAGCAGTTACTCGGCAGGGGAGACCGGGGAGCTGTTTTTT
TRBD1	TRBV15	NA	TRBJ1-5	CATSRERQGAVGQPQHF	TGTGCCACCAGCAGAGAAAGGCAGGGGGCTGTTGGTCAGCCCCAGCATTTT
NA	TRBV5-5	NA	TRBJ1-6	CASSLVWGPSSYNSPLHF	TGTGCCAGCAGCTTGGTATGGGGTCCTAGCTCCTATAATTCACCCCTCCACTTT
NA	TRBV9	NA	TRBJ2-1	CASSVEGLLYNEQFF	TGTGCCAGCAGCGTAGAGGGCCTGCTCTACAATGAGCAGTTCTTC
TRBD1	TRBV28	NA	TRBJ2-5	CASSGDRAPGETQYF	TGTGCCAGCAGTGGGGACAGGGCCCCCGGGGAGACCCAGTACTTC
TRBD1	TRBV7-3	once	TRBJ1-2	CASSFSTGNGYTF	TGTGCCAGCAGCTTCTCGACAGGGAATGGCTACACCTTC
TRBD1	TRBV27	NA	TRBJ1-5	CATQTGGQPQHF	TGTGCCACCCAGACAGGGGGTCAGCCCCAGCATTTT
TRBD1	TRBV13	NA	TRBJ1-2	CASSANGQENYGYTF	TGTGCCAGCAGCGCAAATGGACAGGAGAACTATGGCTACACCTTC
NA	TRBV19	NA	TRBJ2-1	CASTMNAEIYNEQFF	TGTGCCAGTACTATGAACGCAGAAATTTACAATGAGCAGTTCTTC
TRBD1	TRBV15	NA	TRBJ2-7	CATSRVAGGRYEQYF	TGTGCCACCAGCAGAGTGGCAGGGGGCAGGTACGAGCAGTACTTC
NA	TRBV19	NA	TRBJ2-1	CASSAAEGYNEQFF	TGTGCCAGTAGTGCAGCGGAAGGCTACAATGAGCAGTTCTTC
NA	TRBV7-9	few	TRBJ1-5	CASSLLDQPQHF	TGTGCCAGCAGCCTCCTGGATCAGCCCCAGCATTTT
NA	TRBV6-5	NA	TRBJ1-6	CASSYRAEANSPLHF	TGTGCCAGCAGTTACAGGGCGGAAGCCAATTCACCCCTCCACTTT
NA	TRBV14	once	TRBJ1-1	CASSATGRNTEAFF	TGTGCCAGCAGCGCAACAGGGAGAAACACTGAAGCTTTCTTT
NA	TRBV27	NA	TRBJ1-2	CASSLGQDYGYTF	TGTGCCAGCAGTTTAGGGCAGGACTATGGCTACACCTTC
TRBD1	TRBV5-1	NA	TRBJ2-1	CASSLTDRVTSYNEQFF	TGCGCCAGCAGCTTAACCGACAGGGTTACCTCCTACAATGAGCAGTTCTTC
TRBD1	TRBV5-1	NA	TRBJ2-5	CASSLGDRGQETQYF	TGCGCCAGCAGCTTGGGGGACAGGGGGCAAGAGACCCAGTACTTC
TRBD2	TRBV4-2	NA	TRBJ2-7	CASSQWDGSGEGGVHEQYF	TGTGCCAGCAGCCAATGGGATGGTAGCGGGGAAGGGGGAGTCCACGAGCAGTACTTC
TRBD1	TRBV28	NA	TRBJ2-3	CASSSQRDRGDTQYF	TGTGCCAGCAGTTCTCAGCGGGACAGGGGCGATACGCAGTATTTT
NA	TRBV4-1	NA	TRBJ1-4	CASSQGKGRPNEKLFF	TGCGCCAGCAGCCAAGGAAAAGGCAGACCTAATGAAAAACTGTTTTTT
NA	TRBV5-1	NA	TRBJ2-5	CASSLGWTLAGETQYF	TGCGCCAGCAGCTTGGGATGGACCCTCGCAGGAGAGACCCAGTACTTC
NA	TRBV11-2	once	TRBJ2-7	CASSYGGLGYEQYF	TGTGCCAGCAGCTACGGGGGACTGGGCTACGAGCAGTACTTC
NA	TRBV5-4	few	TRBJ2-5	CASSFRDGQETQYF	TGTGCCAGCAGCTTCCGGGACGGCCAAGAGACCCAGTACTTC
NA	TRBV4-2	NA	TRBJ1-5	CASSPGQLDQPQHF	TGTGCCAGCAGCCCAGGACAGCTAGATCAGCCCCAGCATTTT
NA	TRBV28	NA	TRBJ2-3	CASSLEGESTDTQYF	TGTGCCAGCAGTTTGGAAGGGGAAAGCACAGATACGCAGTATTTT
TRBD2	TRBV4-2	NA	TRBJ2-1	CASSRLAGIYNEQFF	TGTGCCAGCAGCCGATTAGCGGGAATCTACAATGAGCAGTTCTTC
NA	TRBV5-1	NA	TRBJ1-5	CASSLDRNQPQHF	TGCGCCAGCAGCTTAGACAGAAATCAGCCCCAGCATTTT
TRBD2	TRBV29-1	NA	TRBJ2-1	CSAPSGGEQFF	TGCAGCGCTCCCAGCGGGGGCGAGCAGTTCTTC
NA	TRBV4-3	NA	TRBJ2-3	CASSQDWSGPSTDTQYF	TGCGCCAGCAGCCAAGATTGGAGCGGACCTAGCACAGATACGCAGTATTTT
NA	TRBV6-1	NA	TRBJ1-3	CASSDGPGNTIYF	TGTGCCAGCAGTGACGGGCCCGGAAACACCATATATTTT
TRBD2	TRBV7-9	NA	TRBJ2-7	CASSLGGTSGRVDYEQYF	TGTGCCAGCAGCTTAGGGGGGACTAGCGGGAGGGTTGACTACGAGCAGTACTTC
NA	TRBV27	NA	TRBJ1-1	CASSLGQNTEAFF	TGTGCCAGCAGTTTGGGACAGAACACTGAAGCTTTCTTT
NA	TRBV11-2	NA	TRBJ2-2	CASSSKMGVSHTGELFF	TGTGCCAGCAGCTCTAAAATGGGGGTCTCCCACACCGGGGAGCTGTTTTTT
TRBD1	TRBV19	NA	TRBJ1-5	CASSIVGGEGQPQHF	TGTGCCAGTAGTATTGTAGGGGGCGAAGGTCAGCCCCAGCATTTT
NA	TRBV6-1	NA	TRBJ2-7	CASSEALPVYSYEQYF	TGTGCCAGCAGTGAAGCGCTTCCGGTTTACTCCTACGAGCAGTACTTC